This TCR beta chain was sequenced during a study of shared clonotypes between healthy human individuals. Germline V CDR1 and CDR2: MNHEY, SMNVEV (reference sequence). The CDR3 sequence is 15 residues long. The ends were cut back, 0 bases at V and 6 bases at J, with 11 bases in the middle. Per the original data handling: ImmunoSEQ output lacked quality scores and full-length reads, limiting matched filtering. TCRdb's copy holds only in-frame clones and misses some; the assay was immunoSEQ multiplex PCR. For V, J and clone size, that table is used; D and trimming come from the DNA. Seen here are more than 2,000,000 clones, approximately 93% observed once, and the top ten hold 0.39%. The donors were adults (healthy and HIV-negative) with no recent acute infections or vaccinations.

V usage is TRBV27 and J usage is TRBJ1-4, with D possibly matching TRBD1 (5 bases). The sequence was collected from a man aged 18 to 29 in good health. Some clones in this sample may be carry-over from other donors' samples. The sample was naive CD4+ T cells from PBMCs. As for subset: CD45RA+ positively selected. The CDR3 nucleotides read TGTGCCAGCAGTTTATCGAGCGGGACGTATGAAAAACTGTTTTTT. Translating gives CASSLSSGTYEKLFF.